The 9 T cell receptor beta chains below come from one sample, sequenced in a study of breast tumors, draining lymph nodes, adjacent tissues. Axillary draining lymph nodes of breast cancer patients supplied the node samples. A single record per CDR3 protein comes from TCRdb applying MiXCR to the multiplex PCR reads. Here the sample spans 180,000 or so distinct CDR3 sequences, roughly 35% being singletons. The sample comprised axillary lymph node tissue. The receptors derive from a female donor with breast cancer. Some clones in this sample may be carry-over from other donors' samples.

This clonotype was observed many times. The chain has TRBV6-1 and TRBJ1-6; 7 bases are shared with TRBD1. The CDR3 loop spans 16 amino acids. Germline loops: CDR1 MNHNS, CDR2 SASEGT. V was pared by 8 bases and J by 7 bases, with 14 bases of the junction left unmatched. The CDR3 protein is CASGPTPGTVNSPLHF. The CDR3, as DNA: TGTGCCAGCGGACCGACCCCCGGGACAGTAAATTCACCCCTCCACTTT.

This clonotype appeared many times. The chain links TRBV7-9 to TRBJ2-5, with D maybe TRBD2 (7 bases). The V end was cut by 5 bases, the J end by 5 bases, with 21 bases between. Germline CDR1 and CDR2: SEHNR and FQNEAQ (reference sequence). The CDR3 totals 16 residues. The CDR3: CASSRSSQGRGETQYF. The CDR3 DNA sequence: TGTGCCAGCAGCCGATCCTCTCAGGGGAGGGGGGAGACCCAGTACTTC.

The CDR3 nucleotides read TGTGCCAGCAGCTTATTCGGTGTTTCGACCCGGGGCGAGACCCAGTACTTC. It is translated as CASSLFGVSTRGETQYF. The J gene is TRBJ2-5, the V gene TRBV11-2; D assignment may be TRBD1 or TRBD2 (5 bases each). Trimming stripped 2 bases from V and 5 bases from J, with 21 bases between. Germline V lookup: CDR1 SGHAT, CDR2 FQNNGV. The CDR3 contains 17 residues.

Comments on this clonotype: The CDR3 does not close with the conserved phenylalanine or tryptophan, likely indicating a read error. The DNA is omitted, as the CDR3 cannot be located on it reliably, and the CDR3 follows TCRdb's listing. V usage is TRBV20-1 and J usage is TRBJ2-7; TRBD1 is the table's D call and was not checked against the DNA. The CDR3 is 11 amino acids long, termini counted. Germline loops: CDR1 DFQATT, CDR2 SNEGSKA (reference sequence). This chain's CDR3 is CSARDIYEQSL.

In the case of this clonotype: The junction does not match germline at one end; this may be a read error. The V gene is TRBV2, the J gene TRBJ2-6; perhaps D is TRBD1 or TRBD2 (5 bases each). This CDR3 has 14 residues. The germline gives CDR1 SNHLY, CDR2 FYNNEI. The CDR3 DNA sequence: TGTACCAGCAGTGAAGACTCCGGGGCCAACGTCATGACTTTC. It is translated as CTSSEDSGANVMTF.

The chain links TRBV9 to TRBJ1-5; D is perhaps TRBD1 (5 bases). V was pared by 0 bases and J by 14 bases, with 18 bases between. The CDR3 totals 14 residues. Germline V lookup: CDR1 SGDLS, CDR2 YYNGEE. CDR3 DNA sequence: TGTGCCAGCAGCGTAGAGGGGAGTACCTACAATGAGCATTTT. Protein sequence: CASSVEGSTYNEHF.

This clonotype occurred many times. The V gene is TRBV2, the J gene TRBJ2-7, with D perhaps matching TRBD1 or TRBD2 (5 bases each). The V and J ends lost 6 bases and 1 base respectively, with 16 bases between them. CDR3 length: 15 residues. CDR1 and CDR2 from the germline V gene are SNHLY and FYNNEI. The chain's CDR3 is CASSLAGTWSYEQYF. Written as DNA, the CDR3 is TGTGCCAGCAGCCTGGCAGGGACGTGGTCCTACGAGCAGTACTTC.

In this sample, this clonotype turned up many times. The rearrangement uses TRBV7-6 and TRBJ2-2; no firm D call. Trimming removed 0 bases at V and 6 bases at J, with 5 bases between. The CDR3 covers 13 residues. Looked up from germline, CDR1 is SGHVS and CDR2 is FNYEAQ. The DNA of the CDR3 is TGTGCCAGCAGCTTAGCTAAAGCCGGGGAGCTGTTTTTT. Translation: CASSLAKAGELFF.

This clonotype was observed many times. The chain couples TRBV9 to TRBJ1-5; no reliable D call. Trimming removed 0 bases from V and 0 bases from J, with 7 bases in between. CDR1 and CDR2 (germline): SGDLS, YYNGEE. The CDR3 covers 15 residues. The CDR3: CASSVGGYSNQPQHF. The CDR3, as DNA: TGTGCCAGCAGCGTAGGCGGCTATAGCAATCAGCCCCAGCATTTT. Using reference TRBV9 and TRBJ1-5 for the parts outside the CDR3, the full variable domain is DSGVTQTPKHLITATGQRVTLRCSPRSGDLSVYWYQQSLDQGLQFLIQYYNGEERAKGNILERFSAQQFPDLHSELNLSSLELGDSALYFCASSVGGYSNQPQHFGDGTRLSIL.